These 19 T cell receptor beta chains came from one sample sequenced in a study of T cell repertoires in cytomegalovirus infection. TCRdb ran MiXCR on the reads and lists one entry per CDR3 protein. The table has 490,000 or so distinct CDR3 sequences, about 10% seen once; the top ten hold roughly 10%. The specimen sequenced was PBMCs. Every receptor here comes from a human donor in good health (CMV status not recorded). Some clones in this sample may be carry-over from other donors' samples.

This clonotype was seen repeatedly, ten times or more. The chain has TRBV18 and TRBJ1-1, with 8 nucleotides matching TRBD1. The germline CDR1 and CDR2 sequences are KGHSH and LQKENI. J was trimmed by 4 bases and V by 3 bases; bases with no gene match: 7. This CDR3 has 15 amino acids. CDR3 region: CASSPGQGSATEAFF. CDR3 coding DNA: TGTGCCAGCTCACCCGGACAGGGTTCGGCCACTGAAGCTTTCTTT.

This clonotype was counted only a few times. The chain carries TRBV20-1 and TRBJ2-4; D not certain. The V gene's germline CDR1 is DFQATT and CDR2 SNEGSKA (reference sequence). Trimming cost V 3 bases and J 0 bases, with 9 bases left between them. This CDR3 has 14 amino acids. CDR3 nucleotide sequence: TGCAGTGCTAGGGGGATATTAGCCAAAAACATTCAGTACTTC. Protein product: CSARGILAKNIQYF.

Of note for this clonotype: An end of the junction does not agree with germline; a read error may underlie this. The chain has TRBV5-5 and TRBJ2-7; 7 positions match TRBD2. Germline V gives CDR1 SGHKS, CDR2 YYEKEE (reference sequence). The length of the CDR3 is 15 residues. This chain's CDR3 is CASNLRTGGSYEQYF. The CDR3 DNA is TGTGCCAGCAACTTGCGAACGGGAGGCTCCTACGAGCAGTACTTC. The full variable domain, with the rest looked up from reference TRBV5-5 and TRBJ2-7, is DAGVTQSPTHLIKTRGQQVTLRCSPISGHKSVSWYQQVLGQGPQFIFQYYEKEERGRGNFPDRFSARQFPNYSSELNVNALLLGDSALYLCASNLRTGGSYEQYFGPGTRLTVT.

This clonotype was seen ten or more times. The gene calls are TRBV7-9 and TRBJ1-1; maybe TRBD1 (6 bases). Trimming took off 10 bases at V and 1 base at J, with 13 bases between the two ends. CDR3 length equals 13 residues. Germline V gene data show CDR1 as SEHNR and CDR2 as FQNEAQ (reference sequence). CDR3 nucleotides: TGTGCCACAATGGACAGCCGGAACACTGAAGCTTTCTTT. This codes for CATMDSRNTEAFF.

This clonotype appeared a few times. This chain links TRBV11-1 with TRBJ1-2, with D perhaps matching TRBD1 (5 bases). The CDR3 is made up of 15 amino acids. Trimming pared 8 bases from V and 0 bases from J, leaving 16 bases between. Germline loops: CDR1 SGHAT, CDR2 FQDESV (reference sequence). CDR3: CASEAPEGTNYGYTF. Here the CDR3 DNA reads TGTGCCAGCGAGGCCCCAGAGGGGACTAACTATGGCTACACCTTC.

This clonotype was seen ten or more times. The chain couples TRBV12-3 or TRBV12-4 to TRBJ2-7; 9 bases fit TRBD1. The CDR3 has 14 residues. Trimming cost V 5 bases and J 6 bases; bases outside gene matches: 8. This chain's CDR3 is CASSPGQGELEQYF. The CDR3 DNA reads TGTGCCAGCAGTCCGGGACAGGGTGAACTCGAGCAGTACTTC.

This clonotype was counted many times. J is TRBJ1-1 and V is TRBV20-1; D gene unclear. Trimming shortened V by 0 bases and J by 6 bases, and 8 bases separated the two germline ends. The germline CDR1 and CDR2 sequences are DFQATT and SNEGSKA (reference sequence). CDR3 length equals 12 residues. Here the CDR3 DNA reads TGCAGTGCTAGAGATGCCCGGGCTGAAGCTTTCTTT. Protein product: CSARDARAEAFF.

V and J are TRBV12-3 or TRBV12-4 and TRBJ1-6; no firm D call. Trimming removed 3 bases at V and 8 bases at J, with 5 bases between. The CDR3 is made up of 12 amino acids. This chain's CDR3 is CASSFPHSPLHF. CDR3 DNA: TGTGCCAGCAGTTTCCCCCATTCACCCCTCCACTTT.

There are many counts of this clonotype. This chain links TRBV11-2 with TRBJ1-1; D might be TRBD1 (6 bases). The CDR3 contains 12 residues. CDR1 and CDR2 from the germline V gene are SGHAT and FQNNGV. The V and J ends lost 3 bases and 8 bases respectively, with 10 bases between them. The CDR3 loop reads CASSFGGREAFF. As DNA, the CDR3 is TGTGCCAGCAGCTTTGGGGGCCGAGAAGCTTTCTTT.

This clonotype was detected ten times or more. The V gene is TRBV7-3, the J gene TRBJ2-3; possible D gene TRBD2, 6 bases. Germline CDR1 reads SGHTA; CDR2 reads FQGTGA. V lost 5 bases and J lost 14, with 17 bases in between. This CDR3 has 12 amino acids. In DNA, the CDR3 is TGTGCCAGCAGCCCCCCCGGTAGCGGACTGTATTTT. Amino acids: CASSPPGSGLYF.

A remark on this clonotype: This sequence may be a read error, since a much larger clone differs from it by one base. V is TRBV7-3 and J is TRBJ2-7, with 7 bases that match TRBD1. CDR1 is SGHTA and CDR2 is FQGTGA in the germline V gene. The CDR3 runs 16 residues. With 4 bases clipped from V and 2 bases from J, the junction kept 11 bases outside the gene matches. The CDR3 coding sequence is TGTGCCAGCAGCTCCGCTCCGGGACAGCCGGCCTACGAGCAGTACTTC. It is translated as CASSSAPGQPAYEQYF. Full variable domain (missing parts from reference TRBV7-3 and TRBJ2-7): GAGVSQTPSNKVTEKGKYVELRCDPISGHTALYWYRQSLGQGPEFLIYFQGTGAADDSGLPNDRFFAVRPEGSVSTLKIQRTERGDSAVYLCASSSAPGQPAYEQYFGPGTRLTVT.

This clonotype was counted a few times. The chain has TRBV7-9 and TRBJ1-1; TRBD1 is a possible D gene (5 bases). The germline CDR1 and CDR2 sequences are SEHNR and FQNEAQ (reference sequence). The germline V and J ends were trimmed by 1 base and 0 bases, with 15 bases remaining between them. The CDR3 sequence is 17 residues long. The DNA of the CDR3 is TGTGCCAGCAGCTTAGGAGTGGGACGGATGATGAACACTGAAGCTTTCTTT. Amino acid sequence: CASSLGVGRMMNTEAFF. The full variable domain, completed using reference TRBV7-9 and TRBJ1-1, is DTGVSQNPRHKITKRGQNVTFRCDPISEHNRLYWYRQTLGQGPEFLTYFQNEAQLEKSRLLSDRFSAERPKGSFSTLEIQRTEQGDSAMYLCASSLGVGRMMNTEAFFGQGTRLTVV.

CDR3 coding DNA: TGTGCCACCACGCTGGGACAAAACAATGAGCAGTTCTTC. Translated, it gives CATTLGQNNEQFF. The chain has TRBV2 and TRBJ2-1; possible D gene TRBD1, 6 bases. CDR3 size: 13 residues. Trimming cost V 10 bases and J 5 bases, with 15 bases left between them. CDR1 is SNHLY and CDR2 is FYNNEI in the germline V gene.

This clonotype was seen at least ten times. The V gene is TRBV7-8, the J gene TRBJ2-7, with D possibly matching TRBD1 (6 bases). CDR1 and CDR2 (germline): SGHVS, FQNEAQ. Between the trimmed V and J ends, which lost 8 bases and 3 bases, there was a span of 20 bases. The CDR3 has 15 amino acids. DNA for the CDR3: TGTGCCAGCGATTCCAAGATGGACAGCCGCTACGAGCAGTACTTC. Its protein product is CASDSKMDSRYEQYF.

There are many counts of this clonotype. The chain recombines TRBV28 with TRBJ1-2, with D unclear. Germline loops: CDR1 MDHEN, CDR2 SYDVKM. Deletions cut 1 base from V and 6 bases from J, with 21 bases between. The length of the CDR3 is 17 residues. The CDR3 coding sequence is TGTGCCAGCAGTTTATCGGGGAGGAGGTACCGTACGGATGGCTACACCTTC. Residues: CASSLSGRRYRTDGYTF.

This clonotype was counted at least ten times. The gene calls are TRBV7-3 and TRBJ2-2; 9 positions agree with TRBD2. Germline-derived CDR1 and CDR2 are SGHTA and FQGTGA. The CDR3 is made up of 16 amino acids. With V trimmed by 4 bases and J by 1 base, 4 bases remained unmatched. CDR3 sequence: CASSSLSGRNTGELFF. The CDR3 DNA is TGTGCCAGCAGCTCCCTTAGCGGGAGGAACACCGGGGAGCTGTTTTTT.

The chain carries TRBV5-1 and TRBJ2-5; possibly TRBD1 for D (5 bases). The germline CDR1 and CDR2 sequences are SGHRS and YFSETQ. The CDR3 has 14 residues. Trimming took 4 bases from V and 5 from J, leaving 15 bases between them. The CDR3 region has the DNA TGCGCCAGCAGCCCCCAGGGCCTTGGGGAGACCCAGTACTTC. Amino acids: CASSPQGLGETQYF.

This clonotype was seen at least ten times. The rearrangement joins TRBV5-1 to TRBJ2-3; maybe TRBD2 (5 bases). CDR3 length: 14 amino acids. The germline V gene encodes CDR1 SGHRS and CDR2 YFSETQ. V dropped 2 bases and J dropped 2 bases, with 9 bases sitting between them. The CDR3: CASSFEGPTDTQYF. The CDR3 DNA reads as TGCGCCAGCAGCTTCGAGGGTCCCACAGATACGCAGTATTTT.

The rearrangement uses TRBV7-6 and TRBJ1-5; no definite D call. CDR1 and CDR2 from the germline V gene are SGHVS and FNYEAQ. The CDR3 runs to 14 residues. V was shortened by 2 bases and J by 4 bases, with 9 bases between the two germline ends. CDR3 region: CASSLSLGNQPQHF. CDR3 in DNA: TGTGCCAGCAGCTTAAGTCTTGGAAATCAGCCCCAGCATTTT. The full variable domain, its missing parts supplied by reference TRBV7-6 and TRBJ1-5, is GAGVSQSPRYKVTKRGQDVALRCDPISGHVSLYWYRQALGQGPEFLTYFNYEAQQDKSGLPNDRFSAERPEGSISTLTIQRTEQRDSAMYRCASSLSLGNQPQHFGDGTRLSIL.